This T cell receptor (beta chain) was captured in a study of cytomegalovirus exposure and HLA in healthy donors. Study-level results: In vitro work confirmed that a few CMV-associated chains recognize CMV antigens. Reported results showed that the classifier diagnosed cytomegalovirus status with high specificity and sensitivity. Rarity held for most TCR sequences, but there were some public TCRs that occurred in many donors.

This clone was counted at least ten times. As yet, its antigen is unknown. The study drew the donors from its approximately 120-subject validation cohort, separate from the roughly 670-subject first cohort. The V gene end was trimmed by 5 bases and the J gene end by 4 bases; junction bases not matched to a gene: 4. The CDR3 consists of 14 residues. CDR1 is SEHNR and CDR2 is FQNEAQ in the germline V gene (reference sequence). TCRdb's table, derived via immunoSEQ multiplex PCR, lists solely in-frame clones and lacks some. The table has some 210,000 clones, around nine tenths seen once. The rearrangement links TRBV7-9 to TRBJ2-1, with 8 bases aligning to TRBD2. Sequencing used PBMCs. The sequence was obtained from a woman aged 18-30 years in good health and CMV-seropositive. CDR3 DNA: TGTGCCAGCAGCCAGACTAGCGAGTACAATGAGCAGTTCTTC. It codes for CASSQTSEYNEQFF. Supplemented by reference TRBV7-9 and TRBJ2-1, the full variable domain reads DTGVSQNPRHKITKRGQNVTFRCDPISEHNRLYWYRQTLGQGPEFLTYFQNEAQLEKSRLLSDRFSAERPKGSFSTLEIQRTEQGDSAMYLCASSQTSEYNEQFFGPGTRLTVL.